This entry features one T cell receptor (beta chain) sequence. Original methodology: It was from reference gene primer amplification that nucleated cell counts were estimated. TCRdb keeps only in-frame clones here, not all; method: immunoSEQ multiplex PCR. V, J and clone size are taken as reported in that table, and D and trimming were inferred from the DNA itself. Of some 57,000 clones in the sample, more than 85% were seen once. These data belong to a study of blood T cell repertoires in COVID-19. Study in general: The study drew acute and convalescent COVID-19 samples from the United States, Italy and Spain. PBMCs, B-cell-depleted T cells, or T cells were the source of the cDNA or gDNA that made up the material.

The CDR3 runs to 14 residues. The V and J ends lost 2 bases and 5 bases, in that order; junction bases with no gene match: 4. CDR1 is SGHTA, CDR2 FQGNSA, per germline. The sample comprised peripheral blood. This clonotype originated in a man aged 45 to 65 with active COVID-19. V usage is TRBV7-2 and J usage is TRBJ2-5; 8 nucleotides align to TRBD1. The CDR3 DNA reads as TGTGCCAGCAGCTTACAGGGGGCAATGGAGACCCAGTACTTC. This gives the protein CASSLQGAMETQYF.